This TCR beta chain was identified during a study of patients and donors after allogeneic stem cell transplantation. This CDR3 spans 17 amino acids. V lost 1 base, J lost 5 bases, and 18 bases lay in between. TCRdb processed the RT-PCR reads anew with MiXCR; each CDR3 protein has one entry. The sample gives roughly 960,000 distinct CDR3 sequences, approximately 18% of which show up once; roughly 6.4% is in the top ten. There are a few counts of this clonotype. This clonotype was sampled from a human donor who was either an allogeneic HSCT recipient or a stem cell or donor lymphocyte infusion donor (not recorded which). It is not recorded whose cells these are; they may come from a transplant donor. Source material: blood, either unsorted or a sorted T cell fraction (not recorded which). This chain links TRBV12-3 or TRBV12-4 with TRBJ1-5; TRBD1 is a possible D gene (5 bases). Here the CDR3 reads CASSLGGFGQGDQPQHF. The CDR3 nucleotides are TGTGCCAGCAGTTTAGGGGGGTTTGGGCAGGGCGATCAGCCCCAGCATTTT.